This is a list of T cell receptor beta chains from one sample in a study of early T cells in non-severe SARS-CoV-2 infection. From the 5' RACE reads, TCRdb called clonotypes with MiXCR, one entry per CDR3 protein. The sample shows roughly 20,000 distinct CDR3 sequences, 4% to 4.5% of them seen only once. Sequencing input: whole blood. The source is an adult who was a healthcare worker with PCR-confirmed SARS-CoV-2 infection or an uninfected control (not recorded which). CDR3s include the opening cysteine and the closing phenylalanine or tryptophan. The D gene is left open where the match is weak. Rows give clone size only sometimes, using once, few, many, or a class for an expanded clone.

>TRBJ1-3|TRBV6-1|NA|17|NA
TGTGCCAGCACCCCGGCTGGGGTCAGCGGTTGGAAACGGGTCATATATTTT
CASTPAGVSGWKRVIYF
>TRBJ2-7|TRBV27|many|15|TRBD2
TGTGCCAGCAGTCCCACTAGCGGGGGGCCAAGCGAGCAGTACTTC
CASSPTSGGPSEQYF
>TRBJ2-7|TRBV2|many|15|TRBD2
TGTGCCAGCGAACCTCTTGCGGGGGGCTCCTACGAGCAGTACTTC
CASEPLAGGSYEQYF
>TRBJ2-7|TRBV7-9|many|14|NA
TGTGCCAGCAGCCCCAGGGGAGATCGGAACGAGCAGTACTTC
CASSPRGDRNEQYF
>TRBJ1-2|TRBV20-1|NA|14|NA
TGCAGCCTAACCCGGGCAGGGAGTAACTATGGCTACACCTTC
CSLTRAGSNYGYTF
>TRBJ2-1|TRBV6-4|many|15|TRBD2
TGTGCCAGCAGTGATAGACTAGCGGGGCACAATGAGCAGTTCTTC
CASSDRLAGHNEQFF
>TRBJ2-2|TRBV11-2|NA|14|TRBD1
TGTGCCAGCAGCTTGACAGGGGGCCCCGGGGAGCTGTTTTTT
CASSLTGGPGELFF
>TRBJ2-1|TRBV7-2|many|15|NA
TGTGCCAGCAGCTTAGTCGGTCTAGCCTTGAATGAGCAGTTCTTC
CASSLVGLALNEQFF
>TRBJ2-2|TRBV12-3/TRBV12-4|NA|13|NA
TGTGCCAGCAGTTTAAAGCGTCCCGGGGAGCTGTTTTTT
CASSLKRPGELFF
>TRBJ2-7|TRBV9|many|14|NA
TGTGCCAGCAGCGTAGGGTATAGGCTGGTCGAGCAGTACTTC
CASSVGYRLVEQYF
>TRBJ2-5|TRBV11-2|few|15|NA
TGTGCCAGCACCATGACCTACAGGGTTCAAGAGACCCAGTACTTC
CASTMTYRVQETQYF
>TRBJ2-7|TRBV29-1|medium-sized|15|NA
TGCAGCGCCCTGAGGAGGACAACGGGGAGTAGCGAGCAGTACTTC
CSALRRTTGSSEQYF
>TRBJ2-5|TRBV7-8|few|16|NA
TGTGCCAGCAGCTCGGGCCGGGCGGCTTCAAGGGAGACCCAGTACTTC
CASSSGRAASRETQYF
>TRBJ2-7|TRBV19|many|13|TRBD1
TGTGCCAGTAGTGGGGACAGATTCTACGAGCAGTACTTC
CASSGDRFYEQYF
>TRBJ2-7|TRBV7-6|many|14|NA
TGTGCCAGCAGCCCGGCGGGGGCCTCATACGAGCAGTACTTC
CASSPAGASYEQYF
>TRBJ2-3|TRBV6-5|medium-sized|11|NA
TGTGCCAGCAGTTACTCGGGTACGCAGTATTTT
CASSYSGTQYF
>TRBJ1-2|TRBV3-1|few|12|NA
TGTGCCAGCAGCCAAGTCAACTATGGCTACACCTTC
CASSQVNYGYTF
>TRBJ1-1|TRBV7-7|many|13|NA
TGTGCTAGCAGCTTAGCGCAGTACACTGAAGCTTTCTTT
CASSLAQYTEAFF
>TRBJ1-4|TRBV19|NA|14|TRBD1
TGTGCCAGTACCCCGGGACAGGGGTACGAAAAACTGTTTTTT
CASTPGQGYEKLFF
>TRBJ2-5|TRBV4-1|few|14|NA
TGCGCCAGCAGCCAAGTGGGCTCGAAAGAGACCCAGTACTTC
CASSQVGSKETQYF
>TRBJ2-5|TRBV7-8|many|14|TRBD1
TGTGCCAGCAGCTCAGACAGGGGAGAAGAGACCCAGTACTTC
CASSSDRGEETQYF
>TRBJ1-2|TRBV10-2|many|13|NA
TGCGCCAGCAGCGCCAGGACAGCCTATGGCTACACCTTC
CASSARTAYGYTF
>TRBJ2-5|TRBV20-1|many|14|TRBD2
TGCAGTGCCGTAGCGGGGGGGCCCCAAGAGACCCAGTACTTC
CSAVAGGPQETQYF
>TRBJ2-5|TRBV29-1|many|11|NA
TGCAGCGTAGCGGAGCGGGAGACCCAGTACTTC
CSVAERETQYF
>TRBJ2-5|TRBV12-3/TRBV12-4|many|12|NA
TGTGCCAGCCACGCCCAGGGAGAGACCCAGTACTTC
CASHAQGETQYF
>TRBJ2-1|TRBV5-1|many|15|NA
TGCGCCAGCAGCGGAAACAGGGAGTCCTACAATGAGCAGTTCTTC
CASSGNRESYNEQFF
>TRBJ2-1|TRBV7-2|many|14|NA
TGTGCCAGCAGCTTAGTGGAGGGTCGGAATGAGCAGTTCTTC
CASSLVEGRNEQFF
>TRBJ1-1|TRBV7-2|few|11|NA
TGTGCCAGCAGCCCCCGCACTGAAGCTTTCTTT
CASSPRTEAFF
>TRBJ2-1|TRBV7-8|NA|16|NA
TGTGCCAGCAGCCCTTTTGAGGGGGACTCCTACAATGAGCAGTTCTTC
CASSPFEGDSYNEQFF
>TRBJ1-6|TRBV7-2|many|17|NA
TGTGCCAGCAGCCCTAGGGGCGGCTACTCCTATAATTCACCCCTCCACTTT
CASSPRGGYSYNSPLHF
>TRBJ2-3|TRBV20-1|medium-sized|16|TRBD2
TGCAGTGCTAGAGGCCTCTGGGAGGGGAACACAGATACGCAGTATTTT
CSARGLWEGNTDTQYF
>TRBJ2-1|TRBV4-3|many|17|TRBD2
TGCGCCAGCAGCCAAGATGGCCCTAGGGAGGGCTACAATGAGCAGTTCTTC
CASSQDGPREGYNEQFF
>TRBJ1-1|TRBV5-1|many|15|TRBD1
TGCGCCAGCAGCTCGGACCGGGACAGGAGTTTCCAAGCTTTCTTT
CASSSDRDRSFQAFF
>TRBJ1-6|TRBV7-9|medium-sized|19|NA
TGTGCCAGCAGGTACCCGGGGTTTCTAAAGAGCTCCTATAATTCACCCCTCCACTTT
CASRYPGFLKSSYNSPLHF
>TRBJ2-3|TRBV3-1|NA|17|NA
TGTGCCAGCAGCCATAATGGTCTGGCGATGGGGACAGATACGCAGTATTTT
CASSHNGLAMGTDTQYF
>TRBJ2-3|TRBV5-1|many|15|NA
TGCGCCAGCAGCTTGGTAGGGGGGGCGGCAGATACGCAGTATTTT
CASSLVGGAADTQYF
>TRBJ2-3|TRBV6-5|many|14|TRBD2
TGTGCCAGCATACCCTCCGGGGGGGCCGGTACGCAGTATTTT
CASIPSGGAGTQYF
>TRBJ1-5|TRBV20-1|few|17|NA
TGCAGTGCTAGAGAATACAGGGCGAGCTATAGCAATCAGCCCCAGCATTTT
CSAREYRASYSNQPQHF
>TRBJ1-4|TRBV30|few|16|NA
TGTGCCTGGGGCATAAGCTCCTTGGCGGGAAGGGAAAAACTGTTTTTT
CAWGISSLAGREKLFF
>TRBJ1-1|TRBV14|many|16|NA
TGTGCCAGCAGCCAAGTTGCTGGAGCGACGAACACTGAAGCTTTCTTT
CASSQVAGATNTEAFF
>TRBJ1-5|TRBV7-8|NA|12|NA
TGTGCCAGCAGCTTAGGGACAGCACCGCCGCATTTT
CASSLGTAPPHF
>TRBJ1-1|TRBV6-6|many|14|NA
TGTGCCAGCAGGGTAACCCAGGAGAACACTGAAGCTTTCTTT
CASRVTQENTEAFF
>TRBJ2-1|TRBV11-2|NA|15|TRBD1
TGTGCCAGCAGCCACGACAGGGGGATCTACAATGAGCAGTTCTTC
CASSHDRGIYNEQFF
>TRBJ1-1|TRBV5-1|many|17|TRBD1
TGCGCCAGCCGACATGAAACAGGGGGGATATGGGACACTGAAGCTTTCTTT
CASRHETGGIWDTEAFF
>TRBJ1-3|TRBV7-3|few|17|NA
TGTGCCAGCACCCCCGGGATGGACAGCCTTACTGAAAACACCATATATTTT
CASTPGMDSLTENTIYF
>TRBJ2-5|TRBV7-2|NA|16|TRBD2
TGTGCCAGCAGCTTAGGCCGGACTAGCGGCCAAGAGACCCAGTACTTC
CASSLGRTSGQETQYF
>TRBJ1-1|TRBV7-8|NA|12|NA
TGTGCCAGCAGCTTCACCAACACTGAAGCTTTCTTT
CASSFTNTEAFF
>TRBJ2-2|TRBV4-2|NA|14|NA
TGTGCCAGCAGCCTCCGCTCCGAGTCCGGGGAGCTGTTTTTT
CASSLRSESGELFF
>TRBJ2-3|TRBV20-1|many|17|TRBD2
TGCAGTGCTAGTGCCGCGGGGGGACGGATCTTCACAGATACGCAGTATTTT
CSASAAGGRIFTDTQYF
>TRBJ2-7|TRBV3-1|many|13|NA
TGTGCCAGCAGCCGTGGGGGTTTGGGCGAGCAGTACTTC
CASSRGGLGEQYF
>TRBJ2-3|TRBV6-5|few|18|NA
TGTGCCAGCAGTCCGCGGGACAGCCTCTCCCTGGGGGGAGATACGCAGTATTTT
CASSPRDSLSLGGDTQYF
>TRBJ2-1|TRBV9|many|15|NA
TGTGCCAGCAGCGTAGTGGCAGGACTTGTGGGTGAGCAGTTCTTC
CASSVVAGLVGEQFF
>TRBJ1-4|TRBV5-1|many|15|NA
TGCGCCAGCAGCCGGAGGACAGATCCAAATGAAAAACTGTTTTTT
CASSRRTDPNEKLFF
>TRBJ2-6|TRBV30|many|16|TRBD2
TGTGCCTGGAGTCGGGAGGGAATCTCTGGGGCCAACGTCCTGACTTTC
CAWSREGISGANVLTF
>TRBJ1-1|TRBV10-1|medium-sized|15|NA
TGCGCCAGCAGTGAGTCCGGACAGTCTCACACTGAAGCTTTCTTT
CASSESGQSHTEAFF